The T cell receptor (beta chain) under discussion was sequenced for a study of CD8 T cells in Susac syndrome. The CDR3 is made up of 13 amino acids. Germline V gives CDR1 SQVTM, CDR2 ANQGSEA. V was clipped by 7 bases and J by 8 bases, with 17 bases between them. Random hexamers were used to reverse transcribe an amount of about 0.45 to 1 ug RNA. One entry per CDR3 protein, called by TCRdb with MiXCR from the immunoSEQ multiplex PCR reads. The sample holds some 58,000 distinct CDR3 sequences, 95% seen once. This chain connects TRBV29-1 to TRBJ1-4, with D possibly TRBD1 on 5 matching bases. Specimen: CD8+ T cells from PBMCs. This receptor was obtained from a human donor with Susac syndrome. The CDR3 DNA reads TGCAGCGCCCTGGAGGGGCTCGAGGAAAAACTGTTTTTT. Amino acid sequence: CSALEGLEEKLFF.